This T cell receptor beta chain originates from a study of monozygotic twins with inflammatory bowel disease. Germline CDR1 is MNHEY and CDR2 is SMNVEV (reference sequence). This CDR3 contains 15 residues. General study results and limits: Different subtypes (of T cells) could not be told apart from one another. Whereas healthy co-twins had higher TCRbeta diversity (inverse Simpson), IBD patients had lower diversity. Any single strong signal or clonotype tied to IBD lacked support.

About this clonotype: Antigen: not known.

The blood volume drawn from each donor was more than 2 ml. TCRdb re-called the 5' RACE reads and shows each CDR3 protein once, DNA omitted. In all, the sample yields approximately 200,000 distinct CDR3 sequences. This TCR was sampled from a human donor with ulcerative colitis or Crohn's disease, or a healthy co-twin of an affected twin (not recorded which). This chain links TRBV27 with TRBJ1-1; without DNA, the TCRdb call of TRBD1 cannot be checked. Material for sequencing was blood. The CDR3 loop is CASSLSWGGDTEAFF.